This entry is about one T cell receptor (beta chain). Antigen: not known. The sample originates from a study of CD8 T cell repertoires and HIV-1 epitope variants. General study points: Only beta chains were identified, marking proliferation to antigen, not function.

V was trimmed by 3 bases and J by 0 bases, leaving 16 bases between them. This CDR3 region has 16 residues. Germline V gene lookup returns CDR1 SGDLS and CDR2 YYNGEE. Profiled with immunoSEQ multiplex PCR; TCRdb holds only in-frame clones, not every one. The repertoire holds several thousand clones, 67% seen once, with 45% to 50% in the top ten. The receptor's source is a male donor with HIV. The sequencing sample was made of cultured CD8+ T cells derived from PBMCs. The genes are TRBV9 and TRBJ2-7, with D maybe TRBD1 (6 bases). The CDR3 sequence: CASSGGQSLASYEQYF. The CDR3 nucleotides read TGTGCCAGCAGCGGTGGACAGAGTTTAGCCTCCTACGAGCAGTACTTC.